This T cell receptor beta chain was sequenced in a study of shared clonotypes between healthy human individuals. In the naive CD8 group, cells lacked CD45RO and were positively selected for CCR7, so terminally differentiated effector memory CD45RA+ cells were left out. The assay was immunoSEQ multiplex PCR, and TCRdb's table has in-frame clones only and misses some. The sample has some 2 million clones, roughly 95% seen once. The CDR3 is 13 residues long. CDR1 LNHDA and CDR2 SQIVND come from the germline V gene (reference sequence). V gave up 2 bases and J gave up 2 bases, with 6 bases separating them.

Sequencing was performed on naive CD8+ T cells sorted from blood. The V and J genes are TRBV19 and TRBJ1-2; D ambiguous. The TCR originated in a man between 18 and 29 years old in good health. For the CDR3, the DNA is TGTGCCAGTAGTATAAGGCTGAACTATGGCTACACCTTC. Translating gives CASSIRLNYGYTF.